A single sample gave rise to the 10 T cell receptor beta chains below, sequenced in a study of shared clonotypes between healthy human individuals. Naive CD8 cells comprised CD45RO-negative, CCR7-positively selected cells, excluding terminally differentiated effector memory CD45RA+ cells. The repertoire was sequenced with immunoSEQ multiplex PCR; TCRdb's copy has only in-frame clones and lacks some. The table records about 750,000 clones, 85% to 95% of them present only once. Source material: naive CD8+ T cells sorted from blood. These receptors all stem from a man in his thirties or forties in good health.

The chain uses TRBV5-1 and TRBJ2-3, with 7 bases fitting TRBD1. In germline, CDR1 is SGHRS, CDR2 YFSETQ. The V and J ends lost 0 bases and 2 bases, in that order; junction bases with no gene match: 6. The CDR3 covers 16 residues. This CDR3 reads CASSLEGTANTDTQYF. The DNA for the CDR3 is TGCGCCAGCAGCTTGGAAGGGACAGCTAACACAGATACGCAGTATTTT.

V is TRBV7-2 and J is TRBJ2-5; TRBD2 matches at 12 bases. The CDR3 is made up of 13 amino acids. The germline V gene has CDR1 SGHTA and CDR2 FQGNSA. The V and J ends lost 6 bases and 10 bases, in that order; junction bases with no gene match: 6. The CDR3, as DNA: TGTGCCAGCAGTTATGGACTAGCGGGACTCCAGTACTTC. Translation gives CASSYGLAGLQYF. Looking up the rest from reference TRBV7-2 and TRBJ2-5 gives the full variable domain: GAGVSQSPSNKVTEKGKDVELRCDPISGHTALYWYRQSLGQGLEFLIYFQGNSAPDKSGLPSDRFSAERTGGSVSTLTIQRTQQEDSAVYLCASSYGLAGLQYFGPGTRLLVL.

The genes are TRBV13 and TRBJ2-7, with a possible D match to TRBD1 (5 bases). The V gene lost 4 bases and the J gene lost 3 bases, with 10 bases spanning the gap. This CDR3 is built from 13 residues. CDR1 and CDR2 (germline): PRHDT, FYEKMQ (reference sequence). DNA for the CDR3: TGTGCCAGCAGCTGGGTAGGGGTCTACGAGCAGTACTTC. Its translation: CASSWVGVYEQYF.

The V and J genes are TRBV19 and TRBJ2-2, with D unresolved. The V and J ends lost 7 bases and 2 bases respectively, with 11 bases between them. Germline V gene data show CDR1 as LNHDA and CDR2 as SQIVND (reference sequence). The CDR3 contains 14 residues. The CDR3: CASTTPLNTGELFF. CDR3 DNA: TGTGCCAGTACCACCCCACTTAACACCGGGGAGCTGTTTTTT.

The genes are TRBV29-1 and TRBJ2-2; a possible D gene is TRBD1 (8 bases). CDR1 and CDR2 (germline): SQVTM, ANQGSEA. The CDR3 runs 14 residues. Trimming removed 3 bases at V and 6 bases at J, with 14 bases between. The CDR3 spells CSVEWTGRAGELFF. DNA for the CDR3: TGCAGCGTTGAGTGGACAGGGAGGGCCGGGGAGCTGTTTTTT.

The chain has TRBV15 and TRBJ2-1, with D perhaps matching TRBD1 (6 bases). Germline V lookup: CDR1 LNHNV, CDR2 YYDKDF (reference sequence). CDR3 length equals 18 residues. V lost 0 bases and J 0 bases, leaving 15 bases between the germline ends. Here the CDR3 reads CATSRDFWDTDSYNEQFF. The CDR3 nucleotides read TGTGCCACCAGCAGAGATTTTTGGGACACCGACTCCTACAATGAGCAGTTCTTC.

The chain has TRBV6-4 and TRBJ1-1; D gene ambiguous. The length of the CDR3 is 14 residues. V shed 0 bases and J shed 1 base, with 6 bases lying between them. Germline V gene sequence: CDR1 MRHNA, CDR2 SNTAGT. The CDR3 is CASSDSMGNTEAFF. CDR3 DNA: TGTGCCAGCAGTGACTCGATGGGGAACACTGAAGCTTTCTTT.

The rearrangement uses TRBV11-2 and TRBJ2-3; the D gene is possibly TRBD2 (6 bases). In germline, CDR1 is SGHAT, CDR2 FQNNGV. V was pared by 6 bases and J by 4 bases, with 14 bases between. CDR3 length: 14 amino acids. CDR3 region: CASRRESGPDTQYF. The CDR3, as DNA: TGTGCCAGCAGACGGGAGTCCGGGCCAGATACGCAGTATTTT. Full variable domain (outside the CDR3, taken from reference TRBV11-2 and TRBJ2-3): EAGVAQSPRYKIIEKRQSVAFWCNPISGHATLYWYQQILGQGPKLLIQFQNNGVVDDSQLPKDRFSAERLKGVDSTLKIQPAKLEDSAVYLCASRRESGPDTQYFGPGTRLTVL.

Worth noting for this clone: Other DNA sequences within the sample encode an identical CDR3. This chain connects TRBV11-2 to TRBJ2-7; D call uncertain. CDR1 SGHAT and CDR2 FQNNGV come from the germline V gene. Trimming took off 1 base at V and 3 bases at J, with 10 bases between the two ends. The CDR3 covers 14 residues. CDR3 residues: CASSLAGRSYEQYF. The CDR3 coding sequence is TGTGCCAGCAGCTTAGCTGGACGAAGCTACGAGCAGTACTTC.

The chain links TRBV7-2 to TRBJ2-3; no clear D. The germline V gene encodes CDR1 SGHTA and CDR2 FQGNSA. The V gene lost 5 bases and the J gene lost 6 bases, with 6 bases spanning the gap. The CDR3 sequence is 11 residues long. CDR3 coding DNA: TGTGCCAGCAGCCCTATTGATACGCAGTATTTT. Its translation: CASSPIDTQYF.